Listed below are T cell receptor beta chains from one sample, sequenced in a study of blood T cell repertoires in COVID-19. Sequencing used immunoSEQ multiplex PCR; TCRdb keeps in-frame clones, though not all of them. The top ten clones hold about 4% of a sample with 110,000 to 150,000 clones, 75% to 90% of them seen once. Sequenced: peripheral blood. These receptors all stem from a woman of 80 years or more with acute or convalescent COVID-19. CDR3s include the opening cysteine and the closing phenylalanine or tryptophan. Fields, in order: V gene, clone size, J gene, CDR3 protein. Expanded clones get a size class; other rows say once, few or many, or leave the size out.

V gene: TRBV5-6
clone size: .
J gene: TRBJ2-1
CDR3 protein: CASSMTSGSAPSQQFF

V gene: TRBV5-4
clone size: .
J gene: TRBJ1-1
CDR3 protein: CASSLAGGGNTEAFF

V gene: TRBV5-1
clone size: .
J gene: TRBJ2-5
CDR3 protein: CASSFKLSGGKETQYF

V gene: TRBV29-1
clone size: .
J gene: TRBJ2-7
CDR3 protein: CSVGQAYEQYF

V gene: TRBV24-1
clone size: .
J gene: TRBJ2-3
CDR3 protein: CATSTPGNTDTQYF

V gene: TRBV18
clone size: .
J gene: TRBJ1-3
CDR3 protein: CASSPPYGSSGNTIYF

V gene: TRBV4-2
clone size: .
J gene: TRBJ1-5
CDR3 protein: CASSVGGQPQHF

V gene: TRBV7-2
clone size: once
J gene: TRBJ2-5
CDR3 protein: CASSSTSGGAQETQYF

V gene: TRBV18
clone size: .
J gene: TRBJ2-7
CDR3 protein: CASSPAGLGEQYF

V gene: TRBV5-5
clone size: once
J gene: TRBJ2-5
CDR3 protein: CASSFTGGGETQYF

V gene: TRBV18
clone size: .
J gene: TRBJ1-2
CDR3 protein: CASSPPPGGYGYTF

V gene: TRBV27
clone size: .
J gene: TRBJ2-7
CDR3 protein: CASSLSRLGREGKNEQYF

V gene: TRBV19
clone size: .
J gene: TRBJ2-1
CDR3 protein: CASGYGGTGYNEQFF

V gene: TRBV5-4
clone size: .
J gene: TRBJ2-7
CDR3 protein: CASSSRLAGVSYEQYF

V gene: TRBV5-5
clone size: .
J gene: TRBJ2-7
CDR3 protein: CASSLGTTREQYF

V gene: TRBV7-9
clone size: .
J gene: TRBJ2-3
CDR3 protein: CASSSRWSQYF

V gene: TRBV19
clone size: few
J gene: TRBJ1-5
CDR3 protein: CASSIPGPRGASSNQPQHF

V gene: TRBV5-1
clone size: .
J gene: TRBJ1-2
CDR3 protein: CASSFQRRGGEGYTF

V gene: TRBV6-5
clone size: .
J gene: TRBJ1-5
CDR3 protein: CASSSQGAGQPQHF

V gene: TRBV2
clone size: .
J gene: TRBJ2-1
CDR3 protein: CASSEGAPAFYNEQFF

V gene: TRBV19
clone size: .
J gene: TRBJ1-5
CDR3 protein: CASRQVAGNQPQHF

V gene: TRBV7-8
clone size: once
J gene: TRBJ2-3
CDR3 protein: CASSSTGLAGGDSTDTQYF

V gene: TRBV6-5
clone size: .
J gene: TRBJ1-1
CDR3 protein: CASSYPPGEAFF

V gene: TRBV6-5
clone size: few
J gene: TRBJ2-1
CDR3 protein: CASTGIRGLRQFF

V gene: TRBV28
clone size: .
J gene: TRBJ2-1
CDR3 protein: CASTESPGDEQFF

V gene: TRBV27
clone size: .
J gene: TRBJ1-5
CDR3 protein: CASAPGRGTVLIQPQHF

V gene: TRBV2
clone size: .
J gene: TRBJ2-5
CDR3 protein: CASSEARETQYF

V gene: TRBV30
clone size: .
J gene: TRBJ1-1
CDR3 protein: CAWTPGQGVAFF

V gene: TRBV18
clone size: .
J gene: TRBJ1-4
CDR3 protein: CASSPRQGSVEKLFF

V gene: TRBV7-8
clone size: .
J gene: TRBJ1-4
CDR3 protein: CASSGDRGLYEKLFF

V gene: TRBV18
clone size: once
J gene: TRBJ2-7
CDR3 protein: CASSPGTGPEQYF

V gene: TRBV15
clone size: .
J gene: TRBJ1-6
CDR3 protein: CATSRQGYNSPLHF

V gene: TRBV9
clone size: .
J gene: TRBJ1-1
CDR3 protein: CASSGTGGTEAFF

V gene: TRBV5-1
clone size: few
J gene: TRBJ2-4
CDR3 protein: CASSLEGRQAPIAKNIQYF

V gene: TRBV6-4
clone size: .
J gene: TRBJ2-1
CDR3 protein: CASSDTRGSSGRAVSYNEQFF

V gene: TRBV27
clone size: .
J gene: TRBJ2-6
CDR3 protein: CASRQGAGANVLTF

V gene: TRBV19
clone size: .
J gene: TRBJ2-1
CDR3 protein: CASSILVDRGRINEQFF

V gene: TRBV11-2
clone size: .
J gene: TRBJ2-1
CDR3 protein: CASSPHTGVYEQFF

V gene: TRBV29-1
clone size: .
J gene: TRBJ1-1
CDR3 protein: CSVMGQNNMNTEAFF

V gene: TRBV28
clone size: .
J gene: TRBJ2-2
CDR3 protein: CASSSNLGGAGELFF

V gene: TRBV5-1
clone size: few
J gene: TRBJ2-3
CDR3 protein: CASSLDSRGDTQYF

V gene: TRBV7-2
clone size: .
J gene: TRBJ2-1
CDR3 protein: CASSFWGGHEQFF